The rows below give T cell receptor beta chains drawn from one sample of a study of blood T cell repertoires in COVID-19. Sequencing was performed with immunoSEQ multiplex PCR; in TCRdb, only in-frame clones are kept and a portion is missing. The profile shows 120,000 or so clones, 88% of them singletons. Sequencing used peripheral blood. Receptors were obtained from a human donor in a cohort sampled during active COVID-19. Each CDR3 is given with its conserved first and last residue. The order of the fields is clone size, D gene, J gene, V gene, CDR3 DNA, CDR3 protein. A D gene is named only where the DNA matches it firmly. The size entry is marked missing in some rows and otherwise reads once, few, many or a size class.

size: -; D: TRBD1; J: TRBJ1-1; V: TRBV7-9; DNA: TGTGCCAGCAGCCCGGCAGGGGGTGAAGCTTTCTTT; CDR3: CASSPAGGEAFF
size: -; D: TRBD2; J: TRBJ2-3; V: TRBV18; DNA: TGTGCCAGCTCACCACCGAACAGGGGGACTAGCGGGAGTGGTACAGATACGCAGTATTTT; CDR3: CASSPPNRGTSGSGTDTQYF
size: once; D: -; J: TRBJ1-1; V: TRBV7-9; DNA: TGTGCCAGCAGCTTTACGGGGTCCGAAGCTTTCTTT; CDR3: CASSFTGSEAFF
size: -; D: TRBD1; J: TRBJ1-5; V: TRBV19; DNA: TGTGCCAGTCGGACAGGGTGGGGTCAGCCCCAGCATTTT; CDR3: CASRTGWGQPQHF
size: -; D: -; J: TRBJ1-4; V: TRBV7-9; DNA: TGTGCCAGCAGCTTAGGAGACACGTCAACTAATGAAAAACTGTTTTTT; CDR3: CASSLGDTSTNEKLFF
size: -; D: -; J: TRBJ2-7; V: TRBV7-6; DNA: TGTGCCAGCAGCCCGAGCCGAGGGATTAAGAACTACGAGCAGTACTTC; CDR3: CASSPSRGIKNYEQYF
size: -; D: -; J: TRBJ2-1; V: TRBV18; DNA: TGTGCCAGCTCACCACCGACGAGCGATGAGCAGTTCTTC; CDR3: CASSPPTSDEQFF
size: -; D: TRBD1; J: TRBJ1-1; V: TRBV7-2; DNA: TGTGCCAGCAGCTCCCCGGGACAGGGGAACACTGAAGCTTTCTTT; CDR3: CASSSPGQGNTEAFF
size: -; D: TRBD1; J: TRBJ1-1; V: TRBV10-3; DNA: TGTGCCATCAGTGAGGGGCGGGACAGGGGCGTGGGGTTCACTGAAGCTTTCTTT; CDR3: CAISEGRDRGVGFTEAFF
size: -; D: -; J: TRBJ1-2; V: TRBV30; DNA: TGTGCCTGGAGTCGGAAGGGGGGGCATGGCTACACCTTC; CDR3: CAWSRKGGHGYTF